The subject of this entry is one T cell receptor (beta chain). The antigen is not known. The CDR3 goes on 3 residues after the read ends, and that part is filled in from the germline J gene. The treatment was: autologous CTL019 cells: CD19 CAR with 4-1BB and CD3 zeta domains. The CD19 CAR included TCR zeta plus 4-1BB costimulatory signaling. T cells for CTL019 manufacturing were collected from peripheral blood by leukapheresis. TCRdb keeps only in-frame clones here, not all; method: immunoSEQ multiplex PCR. In total, the table holds 25,000 to 30,000 clones. The data stem from a study of TET2 disruption in CD19-targeted CAR T cells. Germline V lookup: CDR1 SGHKS, CDR2 YYEKEE (reference sequence). V lost 4 bases and J lost 0, with 10 bases in between. The CDR3 has 14 amino acids.

The V call is TRBV5-5, the J call TRBJ1-1; maybe TRBD1 (5 bases). The source of this sequence is a man between 65 and 80 years old with chronic lymphocytic leukemia. Specimen: CD8- CAR+ T cells sorted from cultured blood T cells, collected for CD19 CAR T cell therapy. Subset indicated: CD8-negative CAR-positive T cells from the infusion product. The CDR3 region is CASSLTDLNTEAFF. CDR3 DNA (partial): TGTGCCAGCAGCCTGACAGACTTGAACACTGAA.